This T cell receptor (beta chain) was identified in a study of vaccination effects on CD4 cells after COVID-19. As for the study in general: A few million PBMC per well received about 9.6 IU/ml IL-2 and 9.5 to 10 ug/ml peptides in culture.

The method was immunoSEQ multiplex PCR; TCRdb's version includes in-frame clones alone and lacks a portion of them. This sample carries around 30,000 clones, 65% of them seen once, and the ten largest clones take almost 10%. Culture lasted about 10 days before CD4+ T cell isolation. Vaccine recipients lacked prior SARS-CoV-2 infection and had negative nucleocapsid antibodies. As regards this clone: Its antigen remains unidentified.

This clonotype was obtained from a human donor who received a COVID-19 vaccine. The sample in question was CD4+ T cells from PBMCs cultured without peptide, obtained before COVID-19 vaccination.

CDR3 sequence (DNA): TGTGCCAGCAGCATACAGGGTTACACTGAAGCTTTCTTT. It is translated as CASSIQGYTEAFF. The chain couples TRBV16 to TRBJ1-1, with a tentative D call TRBD1 (6 bases). The CDR3 sequence is 13 residues long. The germline CDR1 and CDR2 sequences are KGHSY and FQNENV. Trimming removed 5 bases from V and 3 bases from J, with 10 bases in between.